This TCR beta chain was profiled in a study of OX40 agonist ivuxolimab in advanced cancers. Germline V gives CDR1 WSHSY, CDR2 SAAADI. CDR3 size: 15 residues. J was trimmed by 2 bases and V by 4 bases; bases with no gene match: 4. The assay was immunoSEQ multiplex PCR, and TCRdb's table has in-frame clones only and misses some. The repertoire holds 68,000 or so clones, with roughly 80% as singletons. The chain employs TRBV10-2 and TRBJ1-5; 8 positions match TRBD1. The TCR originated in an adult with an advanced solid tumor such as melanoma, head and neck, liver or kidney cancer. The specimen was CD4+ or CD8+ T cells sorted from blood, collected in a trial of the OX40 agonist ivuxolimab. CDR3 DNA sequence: TGCGCCAGCAGTGGGACAGGGTTTGGCAATCAGCCCCAGCATTTT. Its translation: CASSGTGFGNQPQHF.